This paragraph covers one T cell receptor beta chain sequence. What it binds is unknown. The data originate from a study of OX40 agonist ivuxolimab in advanced cancers. As for the study in general: Three patients responded partially, comprising one with hepatocellular carcinoma and two with cutaneous melanoma.

The ends lost 3 bases at V and 1 base at J; junction bases unmatched: 13. CDR1 and CDR2 (germline): MGHRA, YSYEKL. This CDR3 spans 18 amino acids. Clones were read by immunoSEQ multiplex PCR, and TCRdb kept only the in-frame ones, dropping some. The table lists tens of thousands of clones, approximately 86% of them singletons. General study results and limits: Relative to CD4+, CD8+ T cells held more expanded clones on average.

It was autoimmune disease history or systemic immunosuppression that excluded patients. Blood sampling was done at baseline, cycle 4 day 1, and cycle 7 day 1. The material sequenced was CD4+ or CD8+ T cells sorted from blood, taken in a trial of the OX40 agonist ivuxolimab. This clonotype was sampled from an adult with an advanced solid tumor such as melanoma, head and neck, liver or kidney cancer. The J gene is TRBJ1-2, the V gene TRBV4-1; 8 nucleotides line up with TRBD1. The CDR3 coding sequence is TGCGCCAGCAGCCAGAGCGAACTCACAGGGGGGTTTAACTATGGCTACACCTTC. Translating it yields CASSQSELTGGFNYGYTF.